The 4 T cell receptor beta chains below all came from one sample that was sequenced in a study of human T cells and chemical hapten exposure. Regarding time point: pre-sensitization, week 0. Treatment noted: therapeutic diphenylcyclopropenone sensitization with weekly scalp DPC. TCRdb independently ran MiXCR on the RACE reads; one entry per CDR3 protein. This sample has 300,000 to 450,000 distinct CDR3 sequences, with about 5.1% found just once. This material consisted of whole blood, taken in connection with sensitization to the hapten diphenylcyclopropenone (DPC). The receptors come from a woman aged 45-65 years with alopecia areata. Some clones in this sample may be carry-over from other donors' samples.

This clonotype came up many times. This chain uses TRBV12-3 or TRBV12-4 with TRBJ2-1, with 9 bases identical to TRBD2. V trimming: 3 bases; J trimming: 7 bases; junction bases outside the gene matches: 10. This CDR3 has 16 residues. The CDR3 loop reads CASSFSGGRAKNEQFF. DNA of the CDR3: TGTGCCAGCAGTTTTAGTGGCGGGAGGGCAAAGAATGAGCAGTTCTTC.

The sample holds many counts of this clonotype. This rearrangement joins TRBV5-1 to TRBJ1-1, with a weak D call TRBD1 (6 bases). Germline V gene sequence: CDR1 SGHRS, CDR2 YFSETQ. There are 15 residues in the CDR3. Trimming removed 2 bases from V and 1 base from J, with 12 bases in between. In nucleotides, the CDR3 is TGCGCCAGCAGCTTACAGGGCTCTACGAACACTGAAGCTTTCTTT. The encoded protein is CASSLQGSTNTEAFF.

This clonotype turned up a few times. This chain joins TRBV27 and TRBJ1-1, with D perhaps matching TRBD1 (6 bases). The CDR3 spans 16 residues. V was cut by 2 bases and J by 4 bases, with 17 bases left in between. The germline gives CDR1 MNHEY, CDR2 SMNVEV (reference sequence). The CDR3 is CASSLNLGGVVTEAFF. CDR3 coding DNA: TGTGCCAGCAGTTTAAATCTGGGGGGCGTCGTCACTGAAGCTTTCTTT.

This clonotype has a count of ten or more. CDR3 sequence reads: CASSYSIPVGFGQPQHF. The CDR3 nucleotides read TGTGCCAGCAGTTACTCCATTCCGGTAGGTTTCGGTCAGCCCCAGCATTTT. The chain links TRBV6-2 or TRBV6-3 to TRBJ1-5; D is undetermined. The germline V gene encodes CDR1 MNHEY and CDR2 SVGEGT. The CDR3 covers 17 residues. V shed 0 bases and J shed 6 bases, with 18 bases lying between them.